This T cell receptor (beta chain) was captured by sequencing in a study of CD8 T cells in Susac syndrome. This CDR3 spans 16 amino acids. The ends were cut back, 0 bases at V and 4 bases at J, with 14 bases in the middle. Germline V gene data show CDR1 as LGHDT and CDR2 as YNNKEL (reference sequence). With random hexamers, 0.5 to 1 ug RNA was reverse transcribed. TCRdb reanalysed the immunoSEQ multiplex PCR reads using MiXCR and keeps one entry per CDR3 protein. Among about 90,000 distinct CDR3 sequences, approximately 92% were seen once, and the ten largest hold approximately 0.31%. Sequencing was carried out using CD8+ T cells from PBMCs. This TCR was recovered from a human donor in good health. The chain combines TRBV3-1 with TRBJ2-3; D is uncertain. The CDR3 protein is CASSQELEIQPDTQYF. As DNA, the CDR3 is TGTGCCAGCAGCCAAGAGCTAGAGATACAGCCAGATACGCAGTATTTT.